Many counts were recorded for the clone carrying this TCR beta chain. The authors produced cDNA by 5'RACE using 10-nucleotide random UMIs. TCRdb reprocessed the 5' RACE reads via MiXCR and lists one record per CDR3 protein. The table shows about 29,000 distinct CDR3 sequences, with 3% to 3.5% occurring only once. This specimen belongs to a study of neurological immune-mediated disorders. The CDR3 covers 16 residues. The V gene end was trimmed by 8 bases and the J gene end by 3 bases; junction bases not matched to a gene: 12. Germline V gene sequence: CDR1 MNHEY, CDR2 SVGAGI. The clonotype comes from a woman in her 30s with multiple sclerosis. The chain uses TRBV6-5 and TRBJ2-2, with TRBD2 identical over 7 bases. The sample consisted of PBMCs. CDR3 sequence reads: CASSGRRLADTGELFF. CDR3 nucleotides: TGTGCCAGCTCCGGGCGGCGGCTAGCGGACACCGGGGAGCTGTTTTTT.